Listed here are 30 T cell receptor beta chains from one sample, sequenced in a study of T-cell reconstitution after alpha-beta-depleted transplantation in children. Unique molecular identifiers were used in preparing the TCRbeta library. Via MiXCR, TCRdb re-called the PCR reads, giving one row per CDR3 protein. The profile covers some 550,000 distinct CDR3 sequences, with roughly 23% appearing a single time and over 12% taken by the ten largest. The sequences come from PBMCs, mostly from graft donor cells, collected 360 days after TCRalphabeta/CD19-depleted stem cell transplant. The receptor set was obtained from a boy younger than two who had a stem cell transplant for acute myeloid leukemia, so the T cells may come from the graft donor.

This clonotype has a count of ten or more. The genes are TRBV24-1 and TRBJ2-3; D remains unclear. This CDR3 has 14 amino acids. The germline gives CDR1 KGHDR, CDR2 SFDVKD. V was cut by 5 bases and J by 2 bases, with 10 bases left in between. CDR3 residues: CATSVQSFTDTQYF. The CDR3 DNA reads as TGTGCCACCAGTGTGCAGTCGTTCACAGATACGCAGTATTTT.

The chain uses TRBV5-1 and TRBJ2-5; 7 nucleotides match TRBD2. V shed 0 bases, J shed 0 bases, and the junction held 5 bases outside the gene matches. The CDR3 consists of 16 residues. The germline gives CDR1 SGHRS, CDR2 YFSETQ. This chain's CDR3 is CASSLVERGNQETQYF. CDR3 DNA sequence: TGCGCCAGCAGCTTGGTTGAGCGGGGAAACCAAGAGACCCAGTACTTC.

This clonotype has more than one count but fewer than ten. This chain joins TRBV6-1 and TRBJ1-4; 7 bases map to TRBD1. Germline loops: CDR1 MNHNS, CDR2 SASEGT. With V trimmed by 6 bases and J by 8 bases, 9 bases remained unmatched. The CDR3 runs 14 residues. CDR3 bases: TGTGCCAGCAGCCTCACAGGGGCCACCGAAAAACTGTTTTTT. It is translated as CASSLTGATEKLFF.

CDR3 sequence (DNA): TGCAGTGCTAGAGCCCAGGTCGGACATGGCTACACCTTC. Amino acid sequence: CSARAQVGHGYTF. The chain combines TRBV20-1 with TRBJ1-2; no reliable D call. V lost 1 base and J lost 6, with 12 bases in between. From germline, CDR1 is DFQATT and CDR2 SNEGSKA (reference sequence). There are 13 residues in the CDR3.

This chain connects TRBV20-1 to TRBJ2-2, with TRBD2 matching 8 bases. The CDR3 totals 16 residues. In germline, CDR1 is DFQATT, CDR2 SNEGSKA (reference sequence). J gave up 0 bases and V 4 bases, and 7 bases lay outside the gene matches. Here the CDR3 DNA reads TGCAGTGCTATAGGTCAGCGGGGGCCGAACACCGGGGAGCTGTTTTTT. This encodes CSAIGQRGPNTGELFF.

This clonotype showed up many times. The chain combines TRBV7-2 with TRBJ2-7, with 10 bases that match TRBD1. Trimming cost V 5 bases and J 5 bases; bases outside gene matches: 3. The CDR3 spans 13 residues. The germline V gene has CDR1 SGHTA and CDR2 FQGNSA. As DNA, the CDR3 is TGTGCCAGCAGCAGACAGGGGGCGGACGAGCAGTACGTC. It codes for CASSRQGADEQYV.

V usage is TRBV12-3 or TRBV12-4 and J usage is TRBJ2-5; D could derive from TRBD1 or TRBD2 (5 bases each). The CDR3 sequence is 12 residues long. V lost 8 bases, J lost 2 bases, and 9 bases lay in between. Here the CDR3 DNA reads TGTGCCAGCGGGGACGGTCAAGAGACCCAGTACTTC. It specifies CASGDGQETQYF.

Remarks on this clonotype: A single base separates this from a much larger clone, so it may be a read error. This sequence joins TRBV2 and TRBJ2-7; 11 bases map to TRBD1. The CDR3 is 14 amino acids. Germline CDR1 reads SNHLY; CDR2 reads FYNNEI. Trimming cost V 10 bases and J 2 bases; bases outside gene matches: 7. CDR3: CAIQTGQGAYEQYF. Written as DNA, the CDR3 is TGTGCCATTCAAACGGGACAGGGGGCCTACGAGCAGTACTTC.

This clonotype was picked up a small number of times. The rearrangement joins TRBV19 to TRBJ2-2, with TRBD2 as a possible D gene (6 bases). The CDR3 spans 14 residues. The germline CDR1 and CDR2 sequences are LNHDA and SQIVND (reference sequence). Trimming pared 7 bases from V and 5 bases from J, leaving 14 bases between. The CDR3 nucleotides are TGTGCCAGTACCCCGGCGGGGCAAACCGGGGAGCTGTTTTTT. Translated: CASTPAGQTGELFF. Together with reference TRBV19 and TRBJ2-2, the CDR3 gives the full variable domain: DGGITQSPKYLFRKEGQNVTLSCEQNLNHDAMYWYRQDPGQGLRLIYYSQIVNDFQKGDIAEGYSVSREKKESFPLTVTSAQKNPTAFYLCASTPAGQTGELFFGEGSRLTVL.

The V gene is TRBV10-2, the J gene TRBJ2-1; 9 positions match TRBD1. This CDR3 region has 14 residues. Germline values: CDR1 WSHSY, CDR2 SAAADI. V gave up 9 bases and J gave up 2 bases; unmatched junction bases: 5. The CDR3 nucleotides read TGCGCCAGTAGAGGACAGGGGACCTACAATGAGCAGTTCTTC. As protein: CASRGQGTYNEQFF.

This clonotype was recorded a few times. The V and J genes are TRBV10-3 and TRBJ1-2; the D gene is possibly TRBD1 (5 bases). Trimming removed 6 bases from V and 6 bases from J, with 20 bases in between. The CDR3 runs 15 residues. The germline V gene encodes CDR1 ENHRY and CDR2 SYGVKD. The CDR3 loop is CAISEQRDGADGYTF. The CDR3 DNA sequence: TGTGCCATCAGCGAACAGAGGGACGGGGCGGATGGCTACACCTTC.

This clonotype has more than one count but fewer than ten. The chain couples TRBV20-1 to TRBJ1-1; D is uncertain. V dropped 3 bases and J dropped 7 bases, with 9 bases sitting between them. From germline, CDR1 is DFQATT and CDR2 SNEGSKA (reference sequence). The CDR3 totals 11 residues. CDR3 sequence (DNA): TGCAGTGCTAGCAGAGACCTTGAAGCTTTCTTT. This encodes CSASRDLEAFF.

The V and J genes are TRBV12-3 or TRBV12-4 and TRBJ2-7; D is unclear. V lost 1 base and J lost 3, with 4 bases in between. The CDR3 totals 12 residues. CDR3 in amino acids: CASSLVLYEQYF. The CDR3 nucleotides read TGTGCCAGCAGTTTAGTTCTCTACGAGCAGTACTTC.

CDR3 sequence: CSARRGGYNHEQFF. CDR3 coding DNA: TGCAGTGCTAGACGCGGGGGGTATAACCATGAGCAGTTCTTC. The rearrangement links TRBV20-1 to TRBJ2-1, with 8 bases fitting TRBD2. Germline values: CDR1 DFQATT, CDR2 SNEGSKA (reference sequence). The CDR3 is 14 amino acids. The junction had 8 bases not matched to a gene; V was cut back by 2 bases and J by 8 bases.

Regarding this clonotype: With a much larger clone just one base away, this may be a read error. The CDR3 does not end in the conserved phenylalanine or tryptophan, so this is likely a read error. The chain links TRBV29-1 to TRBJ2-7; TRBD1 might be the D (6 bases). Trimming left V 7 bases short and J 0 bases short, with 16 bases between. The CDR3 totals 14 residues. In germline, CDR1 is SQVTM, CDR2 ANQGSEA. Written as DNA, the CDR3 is TGCAGCGCCGTACACGGACAGAACTCCTACGAGCAGTACTCC. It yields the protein CSAVHGQNSYEQYS.

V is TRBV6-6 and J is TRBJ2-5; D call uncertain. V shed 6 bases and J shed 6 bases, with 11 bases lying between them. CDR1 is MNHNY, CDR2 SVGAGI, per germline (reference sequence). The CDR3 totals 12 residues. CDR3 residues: CASSTGVQTQYF. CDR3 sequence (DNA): TGTGCCAGCAGCACCGGAGTCCAGACCCAGTACTTC.

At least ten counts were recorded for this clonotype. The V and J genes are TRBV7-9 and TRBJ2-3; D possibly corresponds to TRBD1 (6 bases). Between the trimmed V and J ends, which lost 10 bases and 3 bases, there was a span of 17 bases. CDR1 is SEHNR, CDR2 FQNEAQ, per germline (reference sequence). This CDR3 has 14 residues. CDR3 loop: CAKSQGSNTDTQYF. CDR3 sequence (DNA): TGTGCCAAATCACAGGGAAGTAATACAGATACGCAGTATTTT.

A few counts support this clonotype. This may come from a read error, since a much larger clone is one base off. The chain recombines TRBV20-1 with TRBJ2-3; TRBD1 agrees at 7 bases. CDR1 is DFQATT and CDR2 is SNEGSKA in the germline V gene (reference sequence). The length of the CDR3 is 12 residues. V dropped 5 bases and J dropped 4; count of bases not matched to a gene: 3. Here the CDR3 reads CSARQGSDTQYF. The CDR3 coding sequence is TGCAGTGCTCGACAGGGCTCAGATACGCAGTATTTT.

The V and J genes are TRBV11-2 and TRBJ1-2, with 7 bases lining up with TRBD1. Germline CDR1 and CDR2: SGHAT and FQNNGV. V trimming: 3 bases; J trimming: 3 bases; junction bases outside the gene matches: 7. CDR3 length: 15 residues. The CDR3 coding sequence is TGTGCCAGCAGCTTTCCCGGGACAGATTACTATGGCTACACCTTC. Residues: CASSFPGTDYYGYTF.

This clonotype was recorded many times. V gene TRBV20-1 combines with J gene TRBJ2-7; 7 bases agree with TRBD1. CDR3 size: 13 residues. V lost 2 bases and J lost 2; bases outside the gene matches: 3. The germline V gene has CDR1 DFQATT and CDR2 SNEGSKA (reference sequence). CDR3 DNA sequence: TGCAGTGCTAGAATGCAGGGGGCCTACGAGCAGTACGTC. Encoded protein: CSARMQGAYEQYV.

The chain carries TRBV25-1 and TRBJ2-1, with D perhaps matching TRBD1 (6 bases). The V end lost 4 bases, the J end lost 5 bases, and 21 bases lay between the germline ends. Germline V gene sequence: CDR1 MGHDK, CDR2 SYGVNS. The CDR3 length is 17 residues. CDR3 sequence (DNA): TGTGCCAGCAGTGCTGACAACCGGGACATCGTGAACAATGAGCAGTTCTTC. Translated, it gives CASSADNRDIVNNEQFF.

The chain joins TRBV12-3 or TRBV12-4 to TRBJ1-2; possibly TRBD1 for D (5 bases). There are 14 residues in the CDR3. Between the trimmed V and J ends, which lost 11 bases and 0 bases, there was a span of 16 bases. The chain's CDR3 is CAVRAFTSNYGYTF. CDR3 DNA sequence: TGTGCCGTCAGGGCCTTCACCTCTAACTATGGCTACACCTTC.

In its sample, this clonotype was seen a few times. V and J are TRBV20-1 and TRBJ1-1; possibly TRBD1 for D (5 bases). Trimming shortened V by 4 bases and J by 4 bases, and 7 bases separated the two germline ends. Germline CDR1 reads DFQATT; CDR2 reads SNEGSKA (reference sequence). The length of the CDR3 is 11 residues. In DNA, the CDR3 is TGCAGTGCTATGGGGGGCACTGAAGCTTTCTTT. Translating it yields CSAMGGTEAFF.

CDR3 amino acids: CASSLIRGQGTNTKPGELFF. The CDR3, as DNA: TGTGCCAGCAGCTTAATTCGGGGGCAGGGGACTAATACCAAGCCCGGGGAGCTGTTTTTT. The chain links TRBV11-2 to TRBJ2-2, with a possible D match to TRBD2 (7 bases). This CDR3 comprises 20 residues. Per the germline V gene, CDR1 is SGHAT and CDR2 is FQNNGV. Trimming stripped 2 bases from V and 6 bases from J, with 28 bases between.

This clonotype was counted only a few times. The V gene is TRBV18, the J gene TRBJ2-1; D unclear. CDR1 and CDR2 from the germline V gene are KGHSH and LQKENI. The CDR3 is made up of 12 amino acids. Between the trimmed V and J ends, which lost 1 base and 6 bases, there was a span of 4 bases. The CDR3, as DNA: TGTGCCAGCTCACCACAGGTCAATGAGCAGTTCTTC. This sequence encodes CASSPQVNEQFF.

This CDR3 is CSASETKGRTRGSPLHF. As DNA, the CDR3 is TGCAGTGCTAGCGAAACGAAGGGGCGGACGCGGGGTTCACCCCTCCACTTT. This rearrangement joins TRBV20-1 to TRBJ1-6, with a tentative D call TRBD1 (5 bases). Germline CDR1 and CDR2: DFQATT and SNEGSKA (reference sequence). Trimming cost V 3 bases and J 9 bases, with 24 bases left between them. The CDR3 contains 17 residues.

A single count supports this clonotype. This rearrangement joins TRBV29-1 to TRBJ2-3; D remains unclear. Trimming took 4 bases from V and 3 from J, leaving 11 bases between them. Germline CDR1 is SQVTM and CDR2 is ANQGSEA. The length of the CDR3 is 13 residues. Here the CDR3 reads CSVGSKLTDTQYF. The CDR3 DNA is TGCAGCGTTGGCTCGAAACTTACAGATACGCAGTATTTT.

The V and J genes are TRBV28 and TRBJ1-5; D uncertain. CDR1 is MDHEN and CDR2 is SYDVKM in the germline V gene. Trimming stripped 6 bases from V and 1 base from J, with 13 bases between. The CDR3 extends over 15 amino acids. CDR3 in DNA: TGTGCCAGCAGCCCTATCGGACGGAGCAATCAGCCCCAGCATTTT. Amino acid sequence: CASSPIGRSNQPQHF.

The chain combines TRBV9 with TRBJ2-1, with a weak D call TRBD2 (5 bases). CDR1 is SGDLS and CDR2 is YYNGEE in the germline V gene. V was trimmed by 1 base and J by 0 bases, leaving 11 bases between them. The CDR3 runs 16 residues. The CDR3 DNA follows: TGTGCCAGCAGCGTATTAGGTGCGGGCTCCTACAATGAGCAGTTCTTC. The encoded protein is CASSVLGAGSYNEQFF.

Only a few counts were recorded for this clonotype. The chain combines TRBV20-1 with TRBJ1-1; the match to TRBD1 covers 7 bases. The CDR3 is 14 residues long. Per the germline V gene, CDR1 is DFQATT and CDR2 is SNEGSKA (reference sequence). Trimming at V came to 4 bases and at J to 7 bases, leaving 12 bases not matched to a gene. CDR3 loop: CSANRDRVIGEAFF. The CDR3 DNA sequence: TGCAGTGCTAATAGAGACAGGGTAATAGGTGAAGCTTTCTTT.